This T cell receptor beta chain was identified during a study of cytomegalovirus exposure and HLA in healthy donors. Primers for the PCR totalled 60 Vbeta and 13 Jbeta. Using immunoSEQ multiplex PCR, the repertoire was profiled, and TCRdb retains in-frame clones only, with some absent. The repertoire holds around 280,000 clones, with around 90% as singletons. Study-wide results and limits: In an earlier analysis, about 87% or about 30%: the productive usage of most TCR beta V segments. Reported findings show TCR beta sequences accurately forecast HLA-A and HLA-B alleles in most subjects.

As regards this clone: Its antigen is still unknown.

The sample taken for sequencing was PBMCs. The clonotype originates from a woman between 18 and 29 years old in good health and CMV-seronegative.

This chain's CDR3 is CASSFTSPNEQFF. CDR3 nucleotide sequence: TGTGCCAGCAGTTTCACTAGCCCCAATGAGCAGTTCTTC. The rearrangement joins TRBV6-6 to TRBJ2-1, with a weak D call TRBD2 (6 bases). CDR3 length: 13 residues. Deletions cut 4 bases from V and 6 bases from J, with 10 bases between. CDR1 and CDR2 (germline): MNHNY, SVGAGI (reference sequence).